Described below is a single TCR beta chain sequence and its context. This record comes from a study of blood T cell repertoires in COVID-19. Only in-frame clones appear in the TCRdb table, and some are missing; sequencing was by immunoSEQ multiplex PCR. Seen here are roughly 87,000 clones, approximately 85% observed once, and the top ten hold approximately 2.8%. The germline V gene has CDR1 MRHNA and CDR2 SNTAGT. This CDR3 spans 14 amino acids. Trimming shortened V by 3 bases and J by 7 bases, and 13 bases separated the two germline ends. This sequence was found in a woman aged 80 or older with COVID-19, enrolled during active disease. The sample consisted of peripheral blood. V is TRBV6-4 and J is TRBJ2-1, with D perhaps matching TRBD2 (6 bases). The CDR3: CASSESPGGNEQFF. CDR3 DNA sequence: TGTGCCAGCAGTGAATCCCCCGGGGGAAATGAGCAGTTCTTC.